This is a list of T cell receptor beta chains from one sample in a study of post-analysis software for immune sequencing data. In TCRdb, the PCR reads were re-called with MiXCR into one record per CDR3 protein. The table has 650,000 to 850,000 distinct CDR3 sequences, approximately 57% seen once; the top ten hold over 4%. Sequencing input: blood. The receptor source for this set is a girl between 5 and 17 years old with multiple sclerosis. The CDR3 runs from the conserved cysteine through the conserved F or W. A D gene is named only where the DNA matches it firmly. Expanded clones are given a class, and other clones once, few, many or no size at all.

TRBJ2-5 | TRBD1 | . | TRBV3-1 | CASSPRWGTGQETQYF | TGTGCCAGCAGCCCCCGCTGGGGGACAGGACAAGAGACCCAGTACTTC
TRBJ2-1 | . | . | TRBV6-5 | CASSPRRGLRGGEQFF | TGTGCCAGCAGCCCCCGACGGGGCCTCCGGGGAGGTGAGCAGTTCTTC
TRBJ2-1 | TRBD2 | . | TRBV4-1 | CASNLAGGTNEQFF | TGCGCCAGCAACCTAGCGGGAGGTACCAATGAGCAGTTCTTC
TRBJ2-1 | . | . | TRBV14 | CASSGRDRSLYNEQFF | TGTGCCAGCAGCGGCCGCGACAGGAGCCTCTACAATGAGCAGTTCTTC
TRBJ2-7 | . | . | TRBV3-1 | CASSQAGIGLVPYF | TGTGCCAGCAGCCAAGCGGGGATCGGGCTAGTTCCGTACTTC
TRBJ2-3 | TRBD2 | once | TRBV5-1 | CASSPGGGSEDTQYF | TGCGCCAGCAGCCCCGGCGGGGGTTCGGAAGATACGCAGTATTTT
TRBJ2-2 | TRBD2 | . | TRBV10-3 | CAIRETSGGRTNTGELFF | TGTGCCATCAGAGAGACTAGCGGGGGGCGAACGAACACCGGGGAGCTGTTTTTT
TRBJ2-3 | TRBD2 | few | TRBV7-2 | CASSREGRGDTQYF | TGTGCCAGCAGTAGAGAGGGGCGGGGGGATACGCAGTATTTT
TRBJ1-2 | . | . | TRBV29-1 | CSVEAGGYGYTF | TGCAGCGTTGAGGCAGGAGGGTATGGCTACACCTTC
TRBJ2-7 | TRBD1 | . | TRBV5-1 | CASSPGQGASYEQYF | TGTGCCAGCAGTCCAGGACAGGGGGCTTCCTACGAGCAGTACTTC
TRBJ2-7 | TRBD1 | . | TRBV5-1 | CAGSLGLDREYEQYF | TGCGCCGGCAGCCTGGGGTTGGACAGGGAATACGAGCAGTACTTC
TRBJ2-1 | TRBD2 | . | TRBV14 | CASSQGPGLAYNEQFF | TGTGCCAGCAGCCAAGGACCGGGACTAGCTTACAATGAGCAGTTCTTC
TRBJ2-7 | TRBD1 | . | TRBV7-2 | CASSSRTGQEQYF | TGTGCCAGCAGCTCACGGACAGGGCAAGAGCAGTACTTC
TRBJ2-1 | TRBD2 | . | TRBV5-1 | CASTGLDWGDEQFF | TGCGCCAGCACCGGACTAGACTGGGGGGATGAGCAGTTCTTC
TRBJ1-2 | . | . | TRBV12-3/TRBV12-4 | CASSLVAGGYTF | TGTGCCAGCAGTTTAGTGGCCGGTGGCTACACCTTC
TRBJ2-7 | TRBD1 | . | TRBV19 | CASSTLTGSGEQYF | TGTGCCAGTAGTACCCTGACAGGGAGCGGCGAGCAGTACTTC
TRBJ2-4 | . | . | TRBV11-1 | CASSRPGVVQYF | TGTGCCAGCAGCCGCCCAGGGGTCGTTCAGTACTTC
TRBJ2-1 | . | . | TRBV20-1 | CSARGPYHNEQFF | TGCAGTGCTAGAGGTCCCTACCACAATGAGCAGTTCTTC
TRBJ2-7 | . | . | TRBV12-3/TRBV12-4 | CASSLTWQPTYEQYF | TGTGCCAGCAGTTTAACGTGGCAGCCGACCTACGAGCAGTACTTC
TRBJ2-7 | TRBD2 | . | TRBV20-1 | CSARDKGLALEQYF | TGCAGTGCTAGAGATAAGGGACTAGCTCTCGAGCAGTACTTC
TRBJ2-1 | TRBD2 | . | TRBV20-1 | CSAREGISGKEFF | TGCAGTGCTAGAGAGGGGATTAGCGGGAAAGAGTTCTTC
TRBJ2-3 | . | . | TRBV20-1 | CSGASGTDTQYF | TGCAGTGGTGCTAGCGGCACAGATACGCAGTATTTT
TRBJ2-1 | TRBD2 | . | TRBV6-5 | CASTLLGVAGVKEQFF | TGTGCCAGCACTTTACTGGGGGTAGCGGGAGTAAAGGAGCAGTTCTTC
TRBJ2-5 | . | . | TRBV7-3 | CTSSLGGDGSRMETQYF | TGTACCAGCAGCTTAGGAGGGGATGGATCCAGGATGGAGACCCAGTACTTC
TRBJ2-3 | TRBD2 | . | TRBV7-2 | CASSLVFSGGVTDTQYF | TGTGCCAGCAGCTTAGTCTTTAGCGGGGGAGTAACAGATACGCAGTATTTT
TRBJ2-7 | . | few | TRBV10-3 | CAISGPYEQYF | TGTGCCATCAGTGGCCCCTACGAGCAGTACTTC
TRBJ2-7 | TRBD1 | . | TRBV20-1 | CSARDSYRGRNEQYF | TGCAGTGCTAGAGATAGTTACAGGGGGCGTAACGAGCAGTACTTC
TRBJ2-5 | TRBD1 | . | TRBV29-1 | CSSRGRGLETQYF | TGCAGCTCACGGGGCAGGGGGTTGGAGACCCAGTACTTC
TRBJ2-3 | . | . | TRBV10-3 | CAISGMVLGTDTQYF | TGTGCCATCAGTGGTATGGTGCTGGGCACAGATACGCAGTATTTT
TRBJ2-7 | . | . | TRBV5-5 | CASSSTGLSSYEQYF | TGTGCCAGCAGTAGCACGGGGCTCAGCTCCTACGAGCAGTACTTC
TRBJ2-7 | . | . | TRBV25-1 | CASSEGHREVRQYF | TGTGCCAGCAGTGAGGGACACCGCGAGGTTAGGCAGTACTTC
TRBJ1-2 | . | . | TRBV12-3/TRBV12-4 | CASSLRTAIYGYTF | TGTGCCAGCAGTCTCCGGACAGCCATCTATGGCTACACCTTC